The clone carrying this T cell receptor (beta chain) has a single count. This entry comes from a study of blood T cell dynamics during melanoma immunotherapy. The table came from immunoSEQ multiplex PCR; TCRdb's copy has only in-frame clones and leaves some out. Counted here are roughly 10,000 clones, 80% occurring once; the ten biggest clones make up about a fifth. The time point denotes: week 3, after first cycle of checkpoint inhibitor. The receptor's source is a human donor with melanoma. The sequencing used blood, collected from a patient treated with checkpoint blockade.

The CDR3 is CAISELGWVGSPLHF. As DNA, the CDR3 is TGTGCCATCAGTGAGCTTGGATGGGTTGGTTCACCCCTCCACTTT. The rearrangement uses TRBV10-3 and TRBJ1-6; unclear D gene. CDR1 ENHRY and CDR2 SYGVKD come from the germline V gene. Trimming removed 2 bases from V and 9 bases from J, with 14 bases in between. This CDR3 has 15 amino acids.